The 27 T cell receptor beta chains listed next were all sequenced from one sample in a study of brain T cells in children with intractable seizures. Method: immunoSEQ multiplex PCR; TCRdb's copy keeps in-frame clones and lacks some. The table has 300,000 to 400,000 clones, over 90% seen once; the top ten hold 5.5% to 6%. Time point described: blood from clinic visit 5 months post-surgery; TSC patient then seizure free. Material: peripheral blood, obtained 5 to 6 months after surgery. Receptor source: a boy in the first two years of life with tuberous sclerosis and intractable seizures.

V usage is TRBV27 and J usage is TRBJ1-1; no reliable D call. The V gene's germline CDR1 is MNHEY and CDR2 SMNVEV (reference sequence). The CDR3 is made up of 13 amino acids. The V gene lost 8 bases and the J gene lost 2 bases, with 12 bases spanning the gap. CDR3 sequence: CASLDRANTEAFF. CDR3 coding DNA: TGTGCCAGCCTTGACCGGGCTAACACTGAAGCTTTCTTT.

The chain couples TRBV11-1 to TRBJ2-5; D could derive from TRBD1 or TRBD2 (5 bases each). Per germline, CDR1 SGHAT and CDR2 FQDESV (reference sequence). The CDR3 is 14 residues long. Trimming took off 0 bases at V and 5 bases at J, with 10 bases between the two ends. The CDR3 protein is CASSLAGVSETQYF. The CDR3 bases are TGTGCCAGCAGCTTAGCGGGGGTTTCCGAGACCCAGTACTTC.

The V gene is TRBV6-5, the J gene TRBJ2-1; TRBD2 agrees at 7 bases. Germline V gives CDR1 MNHEY, CDR2 SVGAGI. V lost 6 bases and J lost 6; bases outside the gene matches: 8. The CDR3 is made up of 14 amino acids. This CDR3 reads CASRRLAEANEQFF. The CDR3 nucleotides are TGTGCCAGCAGACGGCTAGCGGAAGCCAATGAGCAGTTCTTC.

CDR3 sequence: CASSFGRGLGYTF. The CDR3 bases are TGTGCCAGCAGCTTTGGCAGGGGGCTTGGCTACACCTTC. This chain joins TRBV7-9 and TRBJ1-2, with 8 bases matching TRBD1. This CDR3 has 13 residues. Germline trimming cut 3 bases from V and 7 bases from J; bases unmatched to any gene: 4. Germline CDR1 is SEHNR and CDR2 is FQNEAQ (reference sequence).

J is TRBJ2-2 and V is TRBV7-9; D gene uncertain. CDR1 and CDR2 from the germline V gene are SEHNR and FQNEAQ (reference sequence). Trimming took off 5 bases at V and 6 bases at J, with 7 bases between the two ends. The CDR3 loop spans 12 amino acids. The CDR3 spells CASSLVPGELFF. The CDR3 coding sequence is TGTGCCAGCAGCCTAGTTCCCGGGGAGCTGTTTTTT.

The DNA of the CDR3 is TGTGCCAGCAGTTGGGACAGCAATCAGCCCCAGCATTTT. Protein sequence: CASSWDSNQPQHF. The chain has TRBV6-5 and TRBJ1-5, with D possibly being TRBD1 (5 bases). V was trimmed by 4 bases and J by 1 base, leaving 5 bases between them. Germline V gives CDR1 MNHEY, CDR2 SVGAGI. This CDR3 is built from 13 residues.

This rearrangement joins TRBV4-1 to TRBJ2-4; tentative D call: TRBD2 (6 bases). The germline V and J ends were trimmed by 1 base and 0 bases, with 10 bases remaining between them. CDR3 length equals 16 residues. CDR1 and CDR2 (germline): MGHRA, YSYEKL. The DNA for the CDR3 is TGCGCCAGCAGCCAAGGGCGGGACCAAGCCAAAAACATTCAGTACTTC. It translates to CASSQGRDQAKNIQYF.

The rearrangement links TRBV9 to TRBJ1-1; D gene uncertain. Looked up from germline, CDR1 is SGDLS and CDR2 is YYNGEE. The V gene lost 1 base and the J gene lost 5 bases, with 9 bases spanning the gap. The CDR3 runs 13 residues. CDR3 sequence reads: CASSVNTRTEAFF. For the CDR3, the DNA is TGTGCCAGCAGCGTAAACACCCGAACTGAAGCTTTCTTT.

This chain links TRBV9 with TRBJ2-3, with a possible D match to TRBD2 (5 bases). Germline V gene lookup returns CDR1 SGDLS and CDR2 YYNGEE. V lost 4 bases to trimming and J lost 1 base, with 16 bases between them. The CDR3 consists of 16 residues. CDR3 in DNA: TGTGCCAGCAGCTCAGTAGAGATTAGCGGCACAGATACGCAGTATTTT. It yields the protein CASSSVEISGTDTQYF.

The chain employs TRBV6-5 and TRBJ2-5; TRBD1 matches at 9 bases. CDR3 length: 16 residues. Germline V lookup: CDR1 MNHEY, CDR2 SVGAGI. Trimming took 2 bases from V and 0 from J; bases not matched to a gene: 4. The CDR3 DNA follows: TGTGCCAGCAGTTACGCCGGACAGGGGTACCAAGAGACCCAGTACTTC. This codes for CASSYAGQGYQETQYF.

This clone occurred once. CDR3 sequence: CASSSNRGRRTEAFF. The DNA for the CDR3 is TGTGCCAGCAGCTCCAACAGGGGCAGGAGGACTGAAGCTTTCTTT. The V and J genes are TRBV11-3 and TRBJ1-1, with 7 bases fitting TRBD1. There are 15 residues in the CDR3. With 4 bases clipped from V and 5 bases from J, the junction kept 10 bases outside the gene matches. Germline assignment: CDR1 SGHNT and CDR2 YENEEA.

The rearrangement uses TRBV6-1 and TRBJ2-3; perhaps TRBD2 as D (6 bases). This CDR3 comprises 17 residues. Germline V gene sequence: CDR1 MNHNS, CDR2 SASEGT. Trimming pared 4 bases from V and 10 bases from J, leaving 27 bases between. CDR3 in amino acids: CASSVLGGGTEERAQYF. For the CDR3, the DNA is TGTGCCAGCAGTGTTTTGGGGGGTGGGACCGAAGAGCGGGCGCAGTATTTT.

This chain uses TRBV29-1 with TRBJ1-1; D remains ambiguous. V was clipped by 1 base and J by 4 bases, with 13 bases between them. CDR3 length: 14 amino acids. Germline CDR1 SQVTM, CDR2 ANQGSEA. CDR3 residues: CSVEGQAKGTEAFF. In nucleotides, the CDR3 is TGCAGCGTTGAAGGGCAGGCAAAGGGCACTGAAGCTTTCTTT.

The gene calls are TRBV4-1 and TRBJ2-2; 7 bases agree with TRBD1. The trim removed 6 bases at V and 4 bases at J, leaving 5 bases unmatched. This CDR3 is 14 amino acids long. Germline V gene lookup returns CDR1 MGHRA and CDR2 YSYEKL. CDR3 sequence: CASRLPGGTGELFF. The CDR3 DNA is TGCGCCAGCAGGCTACCAGGGGGCACCGGGGAGCTGTTTTTT.

This chain connects TRBV4-2 to TRBJ1-4; D not certain. CDR1 is LGHNA, CDR2 YNFKEQ, per germline. The CDR3 has 18 residues. V shed 4 bases and J shed 0 bases, with 18 bases lying between them. The DNA of the CDR3 is TGTGCCAGCAGCCCTTACCCGGGTCTCCCTGCAACTAATGAAAAACTGTTTTTT. Translating gives CASSPYPGLPATNEKLFF.

The chain recombines TRBV13 with TRBJ2-1; 9 nucleotides agree with TRBD2. The V segment lost 5 bases and the J segment 0 bases; nucleotides outside the gene matches: 8. CDR3 length: 17 residues. The germline CDR1 and CDR2 sequences are PRHDT and FYEKMQ (reference sequence). The CDR3 DNA reads as TGTGCCAGCAGCGCGACTAGCGGAGGGGGCTCCTACAATGAGCAGTTCTTC. Translated, it gives CASSATSGGGSYNEQFF.

The genes are TRBV7-9 and TRBJ1-6, with TRBD1 matching over 9 bases. CDR1 and CDR2 from the germline V gene are SEHNR and FQNEAQ (reference sequence). The V and J ends lost 8 bases and 7 bases, in that order; junction bases with no gene match: 3. CDR3 length equals 13 residues. Here the CDR3 DNA reads TGTGCCAGCGCGGGACAGGGAAATTCACCCCTCCACTTT. It codes for CASAGQGNSPLHF.

V is TRBV5-1 and J is TRBJ2-2; 12 positions agree with TRBD2. The CDR3 contains 16 residues. V lost 3 bases and J lost 5; bases outside the gene matches: 5. Germline V gene lookup returns CDR1 SGHRS and CDR2 YFSETQ. The CDR3, as DNA: TGCGCCAGCAGCTCGACTAGCGGGGGACGGACCGGGGAGCTGTTTTTT. Translation gives CASSSTSGGRTGELFF.

CDR3 DNA sequence: TGTGCCAGCAGCTTATCTCCGACAGGGCGTTACGAGCAGTACTTC. Amino acid sequence: CASSLSPTGRYEQYF. This chain links TRBV11-1 with TRBJ2-7; 7 bases fit TRBD1. The trim removed 2 bases at V and 4 bases at J, leaving 8 bases unmatched. From germline, CDR1 is SGHAT and CDR2 FQDESV (reference sequence). The CDR3 spans 15 residues.

The gene calls are TRBV20-1 and TRBJ2-7; 10 bases are shared with TRBD1. With 3 bases clipped from V and 6 bases from J, the junction kept 14 bases outside the gene matches. The CDR3 has 16 amino acids. CDR1 is DFQATT, CDR2 SNEGSKA, per germline (reference sequence). The CDR3 region is CSASYSFRDRGGEQYF. CDR3 DNA sequence: TGCAGTGCTAGTTACTCTTTCCGGGACAGGGGAGGCGAGCAGTACTTC.

This clone was counted a few times. The CDR3 spells CATSDLGQGPHF. DNA of the CDR3: TGTGCCACCAGTGATTTGGGGCAGGGTCCGCATTTT. The rearrangement links TRBV24-1 to TRBJ1-5; D might be TRBD1 (5 bases). This CDR3 has 12 residues. The V and J ends lost 0 bases and 15 bases respectively, with 11 bases between them. Germline V gene lookup returns CDR1 KGHDR and CDR2 SFDVKD.

This sequence joins TRBV3-1 (or the pseudogene TRBV3-2) and TRBJ1-2; no clear D gene. V lost 2 bases and J lost 7, with 14 bases in between. From germline, CDR1 is LGHDT and CDR2 YNNKEL (reference sequence). CDR3 length: 14 amino acids. DNA of the CDR3: TGTGCCAGCAGCCAATCGGCCTCGGGAGGTGGCTACACCTTC. It yields the protein CASSQSASGGGYTF.

The V gene is TRBV19, the J gene TRBJ2-2; 11 positions match TRBD2. Per the germline V gene, CDR1 is LNHDA and CDR2 is SQIVND (reference sequence). The V segment lost 6 bases and the J segment 6 bases; nucleotides outside the gene matches: 6. This CDR3 is 15 amino acids long. The CDR3 DNA follows: TGTGCCAGTAGGCCCGAACTAGCGGGAGCCGGGGAGCTGTTTTTT. Amino acids: CASRPELAGAGELFF.

This chain links TRBV5-6 with TRBJ1-2; D not resolved. The CDR3 runs 13 residues. Germline V gene lookup returns CDR1 SGHDT and CDR2 YYEEEE. V was pared by 1 base and J by 5 bases, with 9 bases between. The CDR3 loop reads CASSLSQPYGYTF. CDR3 DNA: TGTGCCAGCAGCTTGTCCCAGCCATATGGCTACACCTTC.

The chain joins TRBV25-1 to TRBJ2-7; TRBD1 aligns across 9 bases. The CDR3 consists of 15 residues. V trimming: 8 bases; J trimming: 6 bases; junction bases outside the gene matches: 14. The germline CDR1 and CDR2 sequences are MGHDK and SYGVNS. The CDR3, as DNA: TGTGCCAGCCAACCCCGACAGGGGGGGAGCTGCGAGCAGTACTTC. Residues: CASQPRQGGSCEQYF.

This chain joins TRBV7-8 and TRBJ1-3, with D perhaps TRBD1 (5 bases). The germline V gene encodes CDR1 SGHVS and CDR2 FQNEAQ. V was clipped by 5 bases and J by 0 bases, with 11 bases between them. This CDR3 region has 15 residues. CDR3 sequence reads: CASSRDSYSGNTIYF. In nucleotides, the CDR3 is TGTGCCAGCAGCCGAGACAGTTACTCTGGAAACACCATATATTTT.

The rearrangement joins TRBV11-1 to TRBJ2-7; D gene unclear. The ends were cut back, 2 bases at V and 1 base at J, with 6 bases in the middle. The length of the CDR3 is 13 residues. Germline V lookup: CDR1 SGHAT, CDR2 FQDESV (reference sequence). The CDR3 DNA follows: TGTGCCAGCAGCTTAAGCCGGTCCTACGAGCAGTACTTC. As protein: CASSLSRSYEQYF.